This T cell receptor (beta chain) was recovered during a study of preoperative IRX-2 immunotherapy in early breast cancer. Described treatment: preoperative locoregional IRX-2 cytokine immunotherapy. Samples came from a phase Ib trial of preoperative locoregional IRX-2 cytokine immunotherapy. Only in-frame clones appear in the TCRdb table, and some are missing; sequencing was by immunoSEQ multiplex PCR. The table shows fewer than 25,000 clones, with roughly 90% occurring only once. Trimming pared 2 bases from V and 6 bases from J, leaving 13 bases between. The CDR3 sequence is 14 residues long. The germline gives CDR1 MNHNS, CDR2 SASEGT.

The J gene is TRBJ1-2, the V gene TRBV6-1; D unclear. The specimen comprised tumor tissue, sampled after IRX-2 immunotherapy. This TCR was recovered from a human donor with breast cancer. In DNA, the CDR3 is TGTGCCAGCAGTGAATATGGGGAAGAAAATGGCTACACCTTC. It codes for CASSEYGEENGYTF.